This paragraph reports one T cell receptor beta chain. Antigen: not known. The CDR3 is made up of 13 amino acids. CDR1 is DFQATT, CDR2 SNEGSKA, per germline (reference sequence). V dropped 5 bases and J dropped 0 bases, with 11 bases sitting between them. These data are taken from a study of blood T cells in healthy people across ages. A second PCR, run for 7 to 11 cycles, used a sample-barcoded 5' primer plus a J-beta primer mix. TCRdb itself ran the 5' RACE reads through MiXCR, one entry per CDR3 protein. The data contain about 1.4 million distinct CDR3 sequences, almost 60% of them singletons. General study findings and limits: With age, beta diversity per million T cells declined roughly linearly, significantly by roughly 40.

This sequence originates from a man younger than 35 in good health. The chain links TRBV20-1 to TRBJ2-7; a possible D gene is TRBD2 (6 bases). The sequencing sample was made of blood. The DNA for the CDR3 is TGCAGTGCTGGAGGGATTCCCTCCTACGAGCAGTACTTC. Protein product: CSAGGIPSYEQYF.